This entry is about one T cell receptor (beta chain). Its antigen remains undetermined. No much larger clone exists at a distance of one base, and base qualities are not known. V loses 4 bases, J loses 5 bases, and the germline ends lie 15 bases apart. The CDR1 and CDR2 encoded by the germline V gene are SGHRS and YFSETQ. Reading from cysteine to phenylalanine, the CDR3 counts 14 amino acids. Only the CDR3 portion is preserved as DNA: 42 bases, with reading frame beginning at the first base. The goal of deep resolution MiSeq sequencing was a depth between 1 in 1 million and 1 in 200,000 T cells, and coverage averaged 10x per clonotype. The immunoSEQ hsTCRB Kit was used to generate TCR beta libraries. The authors processed their data as follows. The data were analyzed with ImmunoSEQ Analyzer and ImmunoSEQ Data Assistant, and V, D and J gene assignments followed IMGT definitions. Clonality, which ranges from 0 to 1, was calculated by subtracting the normalized Shannon entropy of productive rearrangement frequencies from one. Only overrepresented clonotypes making up at least 0.05% of the repertoire of each patient were included in the public clonotype analysis. Roughly 13 repertoires from age-matched healthy donors, obtained from immuneACCESS, served as clonality controls. TCRdb provides this immuneACCESS table in a form limited to in-frame rearrangements. Some clones are lacking; in checked studies, under half of them reflect an unresolved V gene, and why the rest are absent is not known. For V, J and clone size, that table is used; D and trimming come from the DNA. Across this sample there are about 120,000 clones, with about 58% seen only once. More than 35% of the sample is held by the ten biggest clonotypes.

The sample comes from a study of cytotoxic CD8 clonotypes in ibrutinib-treated CLL (dated by TCRdb to 2020 to 2022). In the study overall: The cohort had 11 relapsed/refractory and approximately 15 treatment-naive patients; some 17 were IGHV unmutated. Responses were partial in roughly 24 patients and complete in 2; after median around 68 months follow-up, approximately 15 stayed in remission and about twelve progressed. Response samples were obtained after a median of about 13 months of treatment, with a range of roughly 6 to 36 months. Samples averaged around 280,000 productive templates and tens of thousands of productive rearrangements. Longitudinal samples were obtainable from about 30% of the roughly 86 participants in the trial. Cryopreserved peripheral blood mononuclear cells were collected at three points: before therapy, at response, and at either sustained remission or disease progression. All remission and progressive disease samples were collected while patients were still receiving ibrutinib. The study at large found these results: Public clonotypes were found to be uncommon and were observed to contract or remain stable during treatment; the increase in clonality was shown to reflect expansion of private clonotypes at ibrutinib response. Baseline clonality was found to be higher than that of age-matched healthy donors and was strongly correlated with circulating CD8+ T-cell counts. An increase in clonality was observed at ibrutinib response, with clonality remaining stable during sustained remission and falling back toward baseline at progression. Lymph node repertoires were not examined, and the timing of sampling was not matched between patients in sustained remission and those whose disease progressed.

According to the study, the label for this sample's time point signals: approximately 25 months on ibrutinib. For TCR beta library preparation, roughly 2 micrograms of genomic DNA were isolated from cryopreserved PBMCs. High-throughput TCR beta sequencing was performed on longitudinal blood samples from CLL patients receiving ibrutinib monotherapy. The patients took part in an open-label, single-center phase 2 trial of ibrutinib monotherapy. The origin of this receptor is a human donor with chronic lymphocytic leukemia. The specimen was PBMCs, collected after 24 months of ibrutinib treatment. The rearrangement combines TRBV5-1 with TRBJ1-2, with TRBD1 perhaps the D gene, on 5 matching bases. CDR3 reads: CASSTDTRRYGYTF. Read as DNA, the sequence is TGCGCCAGCAGCACGGACACCCGGAGGTATGGCTACACCTTC.